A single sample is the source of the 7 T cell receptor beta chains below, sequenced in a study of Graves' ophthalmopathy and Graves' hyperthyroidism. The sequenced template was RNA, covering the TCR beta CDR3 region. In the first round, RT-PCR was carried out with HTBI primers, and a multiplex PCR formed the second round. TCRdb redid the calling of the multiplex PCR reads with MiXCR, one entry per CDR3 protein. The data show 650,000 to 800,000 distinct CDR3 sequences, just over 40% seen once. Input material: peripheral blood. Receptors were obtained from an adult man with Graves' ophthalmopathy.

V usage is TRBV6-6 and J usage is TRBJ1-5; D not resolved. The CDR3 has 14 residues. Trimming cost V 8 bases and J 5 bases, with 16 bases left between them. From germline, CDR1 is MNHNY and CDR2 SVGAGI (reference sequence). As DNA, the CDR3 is TGTGCCAGCTGCCACGACATCTCTCATCAGCCCCAGCATTTT. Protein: CASCHDISHQPQHF.

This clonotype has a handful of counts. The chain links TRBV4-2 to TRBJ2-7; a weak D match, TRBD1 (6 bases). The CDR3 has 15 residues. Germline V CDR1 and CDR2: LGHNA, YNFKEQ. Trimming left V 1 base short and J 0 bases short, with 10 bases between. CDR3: CASSQATGVSYEQYF. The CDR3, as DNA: TGTGCCAGCAGCCAAGCGACAGGAGTCTCCTACGAGCAGTACTTC.

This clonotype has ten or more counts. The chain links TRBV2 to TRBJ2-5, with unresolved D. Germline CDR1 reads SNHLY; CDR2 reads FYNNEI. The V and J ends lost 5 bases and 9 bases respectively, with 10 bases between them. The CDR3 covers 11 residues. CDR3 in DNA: TGTGCCAGCAGTAACCCGACGGCCCAGTACTTC. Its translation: CASSNPTAQYF.

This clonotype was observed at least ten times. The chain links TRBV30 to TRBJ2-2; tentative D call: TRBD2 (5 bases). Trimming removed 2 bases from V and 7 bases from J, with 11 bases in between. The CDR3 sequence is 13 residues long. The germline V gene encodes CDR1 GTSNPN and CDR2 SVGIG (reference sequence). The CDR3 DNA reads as TGTGCCTGGAGTTCTTCTAGCAGCGGGGAGCTGTTTTTT. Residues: CAWSSSSSGELFF.

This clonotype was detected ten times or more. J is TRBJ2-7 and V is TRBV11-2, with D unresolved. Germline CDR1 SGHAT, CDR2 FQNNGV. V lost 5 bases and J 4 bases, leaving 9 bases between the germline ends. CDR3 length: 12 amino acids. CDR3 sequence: CASSRTRYEQYF. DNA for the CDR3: TGTGCCAGCAGCCGGACCAGATACGAGCAGTACTTC.

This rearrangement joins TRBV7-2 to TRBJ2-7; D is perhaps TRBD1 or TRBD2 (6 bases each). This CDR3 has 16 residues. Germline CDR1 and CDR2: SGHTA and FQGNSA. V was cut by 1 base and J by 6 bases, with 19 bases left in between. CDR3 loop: CASSLGGARNSREQYF. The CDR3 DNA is TGTGCCAGCAGCTTAGGGGGGGCGCGAAATTCACGCGAGCAGTACTTC.

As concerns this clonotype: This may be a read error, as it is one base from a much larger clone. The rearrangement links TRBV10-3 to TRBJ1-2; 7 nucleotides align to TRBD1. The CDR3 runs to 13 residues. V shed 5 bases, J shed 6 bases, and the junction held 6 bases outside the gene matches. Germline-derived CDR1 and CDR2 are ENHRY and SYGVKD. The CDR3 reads CAISYQGVNGYTF. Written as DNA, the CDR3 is TGTGCCATCAGTTATCAGGGGGTGAATGGCTACACCTTC.